Shown below are 5 T cell receptor beta chains from a single sample sequenced in a study of cytomegalovirus exposure and HLA in healthy donors. The PCR had 60 Vbeta and 13 Jbeta primers. The table came from immunoSEQ multiplex PCR; TCRdb's copy has only in-frame clones and leaves some out. The sample has about 130,000 clones; around 72% are singletons. The sequencing sample was made of PBMCs. Receptors were obtained from a man younger than 45 in good health and CMV-seronegative.

The rearrangement links TRBV6-1 to TRBJ1-4, with D possibly TRBD1 on 6 matching bases. The germline V gene has CDR1 MNHNS and CDR2 SASEGT. The CDR3 length is 15 residues. The V end lost 5 bases, the J end lost 10 bases, and 20 bases lay between the germline ends. The CDR3 nucleotides read TGTGCCAGCAGTCCATGGGAGGGGGGAGGCGGAAAACTGTTTTTT. This gives the protein CASSPWEGGGGKLFF.

This chain connects TRBV4-1 to TRBJ2-3; TRBD2 aligns across 11 bases. The germline CDR1 and CDR2 sequences are MGHRA and YSYEKL. The V and J ends lost 5 bases and 2 bases, in that order; junction bases with no gene match: 6. CDR3 length equals 16 residues. CDR3 sequence reads: CASSKLAGVITDTQYF. The CDR3 bases are TGCGCCAGCAGCAAACTAGCGGGGGTGATCACAGATACGCAGTATTTT.

This clone was picked up one time. This rearrangement joins TRBV7-9 to TRBJ1-3; TRBD1 aligns across 9 bases. Germline lookup yields CDR1 SEHNR and CDR2 FQNEAQ (reference sequence). The CDR3 spans 15 residues. The J segment lost 2 bases and the V segment lost 5 bases, leaving 4 bases of the junction unmatched. CDR3 nucleotide sequence: TGTGCCAGCAGCGCAACAGGGGGCCCTGGAAACACCATATATTTT. This gives the protein CASSATGGPGNTIYF.

This clone was recorded only once. The genes are TRBV6-5 and TRBJ1-2; TRBD1 matches 8 bases. The germline V gene encodes CDR1 MNHEY and CDR2 SVGAGI. V was pared by 6 bases and J by 2 bases, with 2 bases of the junction left unmatched. The CDR3 is 13 amino acids. The CDR3 is CASRRTGNYGYTF. CDR3 in DNA: TGTGCCAGCAGGAGGACAGGGAACTATGGCTACACCTTC.

In its sample, this clone was seen once. The V gene is TRBV6-6, the J gene TRBJ1-6; D uncertain. Germline CDR1 is MNHNY and CDR2 is SVGAGI (reference sequence). The CDR3 length is 12 residues. The V and J ends lost 2 bases and 9 bases respectively, with 5 bases between them. Here the CDR3 DNA reads TGTGCCAGCAGTTACCGTAGTTCACCCCTCCACTTT. Amino acid sequence: CASSYRSSPLHF.